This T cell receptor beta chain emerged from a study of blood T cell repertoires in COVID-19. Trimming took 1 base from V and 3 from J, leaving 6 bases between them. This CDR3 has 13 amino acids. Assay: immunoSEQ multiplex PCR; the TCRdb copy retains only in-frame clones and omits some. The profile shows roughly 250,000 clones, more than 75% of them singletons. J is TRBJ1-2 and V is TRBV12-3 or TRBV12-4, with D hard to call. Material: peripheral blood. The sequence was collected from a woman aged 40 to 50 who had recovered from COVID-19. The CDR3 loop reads CASSLGPHYGYTF. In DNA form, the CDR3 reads TGTGCCAGCAGTTTAGGGCCCCACTATGGCTACACCTTC.